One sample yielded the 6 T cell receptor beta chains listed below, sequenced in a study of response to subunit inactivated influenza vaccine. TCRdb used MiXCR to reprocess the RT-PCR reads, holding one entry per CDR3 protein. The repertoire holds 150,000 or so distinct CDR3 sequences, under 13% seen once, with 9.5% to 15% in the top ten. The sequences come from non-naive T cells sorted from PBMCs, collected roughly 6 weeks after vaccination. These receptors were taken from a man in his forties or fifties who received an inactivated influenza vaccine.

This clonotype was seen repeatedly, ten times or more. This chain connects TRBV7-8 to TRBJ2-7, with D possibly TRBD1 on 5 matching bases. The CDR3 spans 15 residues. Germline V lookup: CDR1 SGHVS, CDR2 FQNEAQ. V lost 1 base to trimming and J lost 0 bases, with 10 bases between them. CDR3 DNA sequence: TGTGCCAGCAGCTTAGGGGCGACAGTCTCCTACGAGCAGTACTTC. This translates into CASSLGATVSYEQYF. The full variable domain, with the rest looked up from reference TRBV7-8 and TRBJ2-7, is GAGVSQSPRYKVAKRGQDVALRCDPISGHVSLFWYQQALGQGPEFLTYFQNEAQLDKSGLPSDRFFAERPEGSVSTLKIQRTQQEDSAVYLCASSLGATVSYEQYFGPGTRLTVT.

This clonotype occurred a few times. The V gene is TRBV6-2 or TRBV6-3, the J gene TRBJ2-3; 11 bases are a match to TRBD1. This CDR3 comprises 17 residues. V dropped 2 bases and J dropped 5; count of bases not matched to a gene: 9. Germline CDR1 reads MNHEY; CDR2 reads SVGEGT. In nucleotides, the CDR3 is TGTGCCAGCAGTTACCCTCGAGGGACAGGGGGGAGAGATACGCAGTATTTT. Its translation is CASSYPRGTGGRDTQYF.

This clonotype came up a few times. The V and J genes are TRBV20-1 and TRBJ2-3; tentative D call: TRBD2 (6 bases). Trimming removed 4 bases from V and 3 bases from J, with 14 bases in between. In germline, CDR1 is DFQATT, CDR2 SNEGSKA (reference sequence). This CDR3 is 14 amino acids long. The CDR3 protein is CSANVGSPTDTQYF. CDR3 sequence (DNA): TGCAGTGCTAACGTCGGGAGTCCAACAGATACGCAGTATTTT.

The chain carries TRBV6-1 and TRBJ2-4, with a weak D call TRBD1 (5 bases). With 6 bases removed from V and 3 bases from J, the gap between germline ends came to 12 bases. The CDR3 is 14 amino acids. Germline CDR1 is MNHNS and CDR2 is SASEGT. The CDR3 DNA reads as TGTGCCAGCAGCCCACCAGGGTACAAAAACATTCAGTACTTC. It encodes CASSPPGYKNIQYF.

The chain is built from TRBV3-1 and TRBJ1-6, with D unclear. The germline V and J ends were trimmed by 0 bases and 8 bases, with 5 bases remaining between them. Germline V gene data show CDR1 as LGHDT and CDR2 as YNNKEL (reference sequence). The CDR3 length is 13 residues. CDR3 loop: CASSQEDYSPLHF. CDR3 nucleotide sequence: TGTGCCAGCAGCCAAGAGGATTATTCACCCCTCCACTTT. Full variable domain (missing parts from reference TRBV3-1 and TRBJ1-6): DTAVSQTPKYLVTQMGNDKSIKCEQNLGHDTMYWYKQDSKKFLKIMFSYNNKELIINETVPNRFSPKSPDKAHLNLHINSLELGDSAVYFCASSQEDYSPLHFGNGTRLTVT.

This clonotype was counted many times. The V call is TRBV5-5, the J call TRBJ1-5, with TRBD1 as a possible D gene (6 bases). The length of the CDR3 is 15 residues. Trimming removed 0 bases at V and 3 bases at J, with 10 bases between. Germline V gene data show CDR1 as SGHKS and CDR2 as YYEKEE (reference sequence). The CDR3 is CASSLVAGDNQPQHF. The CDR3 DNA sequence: TGTGCCAGCAGCTTGGTGGCAGGGGACAATCAGCCCCAGCATTTT. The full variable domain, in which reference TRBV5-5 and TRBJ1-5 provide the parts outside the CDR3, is DAGVTQSPTHLIKTRGQQVTLRCSPISGHKSVSWYQQVLGQGPQFIFQYYEKEERGRGNFPDRFSARQFPNYSSELNVNALLLGDSALYLCASSLVAGDNQPQHFGDGTRLSIL.